The rows below give T cell receptor beta chains drawn from one sample of a study of blood T cells in healthy people across ages. TCRdb re-derived calls from the 5' RACE reads in MiXCR, one entry per CDR3 protein. Among 1,800,000 or so distinct CDR3 sequences listed, about two fifths were seen once. The sequencing sample was made of blood. These receptors were taken from a human donor in good health. CDR3s include the opening cysteine and the closing phenylalanine or tryptophan. Each record gives: clone size, J gene, V gene, D gene, CDR3 protein, CDR3 DNA. D genes are given only for firm matches. Clone size, where shown, is once, few, many, or a class for clones that have expanded.

clone_size: many; j_call: TRBJ2-4; v_call: TRBV7-2; d_call: NA; cdr3_aa: CASSLEGDIQYF; cdr3_nt: TGTGCCAGCAGCTTAGAAGGTGATATTCAGTACTTC
clone_size: NA; j_call: TRBJ2-3; v_call: TRBV20-1; d_call: NA; cdr3_aa: CSASHGEEFTDTQYF; cdr3_nt: TGCAGTGCTTCTCACGGGGAGGAGTTCACAGATACGCAGTATTTT
clone_size: NA; j_call: TRBJ1-2; v_call: TRBV4-3; d_call: NA; cdr3_aa: CASSQSLDGGYTF; cdr3_nt: TGCGCCAGCAGCCAGAGCTTGGACGGTGGCTACACCTTC
clone_size: few; j_call: TRBJ2-7; v_call: TRBV6-5; d_call: NA; cdr3_aa: CASSYSGGAREQYF; cdr3_nt: TGTGCCAGCAGTTACTCGGGGGGGGCGCGGGAGCAGTACTTC
clone_size: NA; j_call: TRBJ2-7; v_call: TRBV10-3; d_call: TRBD1; cdr3_aa: CAARTGTEDEQYF; cdr3_nt: TGTGCCGCGAGGACAGGGACCGAGGACGAGCAGTACTTC
clone_size: NA; j_call: TRBJ1-6; v_call: TRBV12-3/TRBV12-4; d_call: NA; cdr3_aa: CASSFSGRPLHF; cdr3_nt: TGTGCCAGCAGTTTTTCAGGGAGACCCCTCCACTTT
clone_size: NA; j_call: TRBJ1-2; v_call: TRBV29-1; d_call: TRBD1; cdr3_aa: CNAAGTGDNYGYTF; cdr3_nt: TGCAACGCCGCCGGGACAGGTGATAACTATGGCTACACCTTC
clone_size: NA; j_call: TRBJ2-3; v_call: TRBV29-1; d_call: NA; cdr3_aa: CSSADTGTDTQYF; cdr3_nt: TGCAGCTCTGCTGACACAGGGACAGATACGCAGTATTTT
clone_size: NA; j_call: TRBJ2-1; v_call: TRBV7-3; d_call: TRBD2; cdr3_aa: CASSPPESGGPMFF; cdr3_nt: TGTGCCAGCAGCCCCCCCGAGAGCGGGGGGCCTATGTTCTTC
clone_size: NA; j_call: TRBJ2-3; v_call: TRBV20-1; d_call: NA; cdr3_aa: CSAHGGGTDTQYF; cdr3_nt: TGCAGTGCCCACGGCGGGGGCACAGATACGCAGTATTTT
clone_size: NA; j_call: TRBJ1-2; v_call: TRBV7-9; d_call: TRBD1; cdr3_aa: CASSRQGEEEGYTF; cdr3_nt: TGTGCCAGCAGCCGTCAGGGGGAGGAGGAAGGCTACACCTTC
clone_size: once; j_call: TRBJ1-6; v_call: TRBV27; d_call: NA; cdr3_aa: CASSRQFLSPLHF; cdr3_nt: TGTGCCAGCAGCAGACAGTTTTTATCACCCCTCCACTTT
clone_size: NA; j_call: TRBJ2-3; v_call: TRBV3-1; d_call: NA; cdr3_aa: CASSQPRRGRDTQYF; cdr3_nt: TGTGCCAGCAGCCAACCTAGGAGGGGGCGAGATACGCAGTATTTT
clone_size: few; j_call: TRBJ1-5; v_call: TRBV29-1; d_call: TRBD1; cdr3_aa: CSVRDRAYQPQHF; cdr3_nt: TGCAGCGTCCGGGACAGGGCTTATCAGCCCCAGCATTTT
clone_size: NA; j_call: TRBJ2-1; v_call: TRBV6-6; d_call: TRBD2; cdr3_aa: CASSYWSSGGNEQFF; cdr3_nt: TGTGCCAGCAGTTACTGGTCTAGCGGGGGCAATGAGCAGTTCTTC
clone_size: NA; j_call: TRBJ1-1; v_call: TRBV7-2; d_call: NA; cdr3_aa: CASSLIWSNEAFF; cdr3_nt: TGTGCCAGCAGCTTAATCTGGTCTAATGAAGCTTTCTTT
clone_size: NA; j_call: TRBJ1-5; v_call: TRBV15; d_call: NA; cdr3_aa: CATSREGDRLQHF; cdr3_nt: TGTGCCACCAGCAGAGAAGGGGACCGGCTCCAGCATTTT
clone_size: NA; j_call: TRBJ1-1; v_call: TRBV7-2; d_call: TRBD1; cdr3_aa: CASSTGQGLRNTEAFF; cdr3_nt: TGTGCCAGCAGCACTGGACAGGGCTTACGGAACACTGAAGCTTTCTTT
clone_size: NA; j_call: TRBJ2-7; v_call: TRBV20-1; d_call: TRBD2; cdr3_aa: CSARDWTSGGAYEQYF; cdr3_nt: TGCAGTGCTAGAGATTGGACTAGCGGGGGAGCTTACGAGCAGTACTTC
clone_size: NA; j_call: TRBJ1-1; v_call: TRBV7-2; d_call: NA; cdr3_aa: CASSLTFLNTEAFF; cdr3_nt: TGTGCCAGCAGCCTAACCTTCCTGAACACTGAAGCTTTCTTT
clone_size: NA; j_call: TRBJ2-7; v_call: TRBV20-1; d_call: NA; cdr3_aa: CSAPSGKGGYEQYF; cdr3_nt: TGCAGTGCCCCCTCAGGCAAAGGGGGCTACGAGCAGTACTTC
clone_size: few; j_call: TRBJ2-1; v_call: TRBV2; d_call: NA; cdr3_aa: CASSGLRPANNEQFF; cdr3_nt: TGTGCCAGCAGTGGGCTTAGGCCGGCCAACAATGAGCAGTTCTTC
clone_size: NA; j_call: TRBJ2-5; v_call: TRBV12-3/TRBV12-4; d_call: TRBD2; cdr3_aa: CASSLAGLQNEQYF; cdr3_nt: TGTGCCAGCAGTTTAGCGGGACTACAAAATGAGCAGTACTTC
clone_size: NA; j_call: TRBJ1-1; v_call: TRBV5-1; d_call: NA; cdr3_aa: CARIPGHRNPMGAFF; cdr3_nt: TGCGCCAGGATTCCGGGACACCGCAACCCCATGGGAGCTTTCTTT
clone_size: NA; j_call: TRBJ2-5; v_call: TRBV29-1; d_call: TRBD1; cdr3_aa: CSVINTGGAGKTQYF; cdr3_nt: TGCAGCGTGATAAATACAGGGGGCGCGGGAAAGACCCAGTACTTC
clone_size: NA; j_call: TRBJ1-5; v_call: TRBV10-2; d_call: NA; cdr3_aa: CASSESFGSGRPQHF; cdr3_nt: TGCGCCAGCAGTGAGTCGTTCGGCAGTGGGCGGCCCCAGCATTTT
clone_size: many; j_call: TRBJ2-1; v_call: TRBV20-1; d_call: NA; cdr3_aa: CSASEADYNEQFF; cdr3_nt: TGCAGCGCGTCCGAGGCGGATTACAATGAGCAGTTCTTC